The entry below gives a single T cell receptor (beta chain) sequence along with its context. What it recognizes is unknown. The data derive from a study of blood T cells in healthy people across ages. The study, taken as a whole, reports: Naive CD4+ cells and diversity were both higher in long-lived donors than in aged donors. PBMCs left unsorted prevented a conclusive naive versus antigen-experienced comparison.

Together with a sample-barcoded 5' primer, a J-beta primer mix was included in a second PCR lasting roughly 6 to 12 cycles. TCRdb redid the calling of the 5' RACE reads with MiXCR, one entry per CDR3 protein. The table has roughly 900,000 distinct CDR3 sequences, about 44% seen once; the top ten hold roughly an eighth. There were healthy Caucasian individuals from Russia, aged roughly 6 to 95, serving as donors. Each donor's blood draw was roughly 10 milliliters of peripheral blood. The sequenced material came from blood. This receptor was taken from a young man in good health.

In DNA form, the CDR3 reads TGTGCCAGCATCTCCGAAAGGTCAGATACGCAGTATTTT. Translated: CASISERSDTQYF. This chain joins TRBV6-1 and TRBJ2-3; D unclear. Germline V lookup: CDR1 MNHNS, CDR2 SASEGT. CDR3 length: 13 residues. The ends were cut back, 7 bases at V and 4 bases at J, with 12 bases in the middle.